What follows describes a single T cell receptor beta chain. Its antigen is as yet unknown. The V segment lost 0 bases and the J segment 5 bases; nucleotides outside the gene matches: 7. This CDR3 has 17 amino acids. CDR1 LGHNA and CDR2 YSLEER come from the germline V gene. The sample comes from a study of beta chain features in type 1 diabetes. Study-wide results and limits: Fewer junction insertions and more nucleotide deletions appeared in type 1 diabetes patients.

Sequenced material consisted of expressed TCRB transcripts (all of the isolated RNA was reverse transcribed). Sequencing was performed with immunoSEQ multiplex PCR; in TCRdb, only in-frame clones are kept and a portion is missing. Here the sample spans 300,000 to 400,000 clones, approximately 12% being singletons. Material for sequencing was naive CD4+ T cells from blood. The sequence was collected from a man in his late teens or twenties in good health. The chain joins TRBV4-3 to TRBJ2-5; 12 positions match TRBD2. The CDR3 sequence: CASSQEATSGGGETQYF. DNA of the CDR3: TGCGCCAGCAGCCAAGAGGCGACTAGCGGGGGTGGTGAGACCCAGTACTTC.